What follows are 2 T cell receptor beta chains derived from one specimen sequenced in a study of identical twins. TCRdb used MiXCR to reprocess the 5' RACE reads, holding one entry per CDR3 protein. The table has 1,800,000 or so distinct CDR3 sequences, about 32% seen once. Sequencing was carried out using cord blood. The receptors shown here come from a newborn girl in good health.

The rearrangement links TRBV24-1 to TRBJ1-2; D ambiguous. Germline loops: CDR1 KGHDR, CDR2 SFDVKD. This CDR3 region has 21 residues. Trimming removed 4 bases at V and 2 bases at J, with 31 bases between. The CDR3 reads CATSEKVAAPRGPSKNYGYTF. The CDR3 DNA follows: TGTGCCACCAGTGAAAAGGTAGCGGCCCCGCGTGGGCCGAGTAAAAACTATGGCTACACCTTC.

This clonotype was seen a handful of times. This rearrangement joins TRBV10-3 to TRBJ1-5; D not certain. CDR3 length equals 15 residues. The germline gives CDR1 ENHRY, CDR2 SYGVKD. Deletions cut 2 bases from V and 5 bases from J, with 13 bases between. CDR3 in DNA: TGTGCCATCAGTGAGGGATTTACGGTGCATCAGCCCCAGCATTTT. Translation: CAISEGFTVHQPQHF.